The clone carrying this TCR beta chain turned up a few times. The germline V and J ends were trimmed by 6 bases and 6 bases, with 17 bases remaining between them. The CDR3 totals 15 residues. Germline-derived CDR1 and CDR2 are MNHNS and SASEGT. Genomic DNA constituted the template upon which TCR beta VDJ and CDR3 profiling was performed. Each CDR3 protein is one row after TCRdb ran MiXCR on the reads. The data show about 220,000 distinct CDR3 sequences, 34% seen once. The data belong to a study of CD8+CD57+ T cells in acquired aplastic anemia. The sample consisted of sorted CD4+, CD8+, or CD8+CD57+ T cells (not recorded which) from PBMCs. The clonotype comes from a human donor in good health, serving as a control. V and J are TRBV6-1 and TRBJ2-2; D remains unclear. CDR3 loop: CASRTLTLGSGELFF. Here the CDR3 DNA reads TGTGCCAGCAGAACACTTACGTTAGGGTCCGGGGAGCTGTTTTTT.